The 13 T cell receptor beta chains below come from one sample, sequenced in a study of early T cells in non-severe SARS-CoV-2 infection. TCRdb reanalysed the 5' RACE reads using MiXCR and keeps one entry per CDR3 protein. The data hold over 30,000 distinct CDR3 sequences, with approximately 5% observed a single time. The sample taken for sequencing was whole blood. The source is an adult who was a healthcare worker with PCR-confirmed SARS-CoV-2 infection or an uninfected control (not recorded which).

This clonotype was observed at least ten times. The chain combines TRBV7-9 with TRBJ2-2, with a possible D match to TRBD1 (6 bases). This CDR3 comprises 17 residues. Germline V gene sequence: CDR1 SEHNR, CDR2 FQNEAQ (reference sequence). V lost 6 bases, J lost 2 bases, and 19 bases lay in between. CDR3 coding DNA: TGTGCCAGCAGGGGGGCCCCGGGTGGTGACAACACCGGGGAGCTGTTTTTT. This translates into CASRGAPGGDNTGELFF.

This clonotype occurred a few times. The chain couples TRBV6-2 or TRBV6-3 to TRBJ2-7; D not resolved. Germline V gene lookup returns CDR1 MNHEY and CDR2 SVGEGT. Between the trimmed V and J ends, which lost 3 bases and 1 base, there was a span of 7 bases. The CDR3 has 13 residues. CDR3 region: CASSYWPSYEQYF. CDR3 bases: TGTGCCAGCAGTTATTGGCCTTCCTACGAGCAGTACTTC.

This clonotype showed up just a few times. This rearrangement joins TRBV7-3 to TRBJ2-1; 8 nucleotides agree with TRBD2. CDR3 length equals 15 residues. V lost 5 bases, J lost 8 bases, and 11 bases stayed unmatched. Germline CDR1 and CDR2: SGHTA and FQGTGA. This chain's CDR3 is CASSPGGGAYDEQFF. The DNA for the CDR3 is TGTGCCAGCAGCCCGGGAGGGGGGGCGTACGATGAGCAGTTCTTC.

The chain recombines TRBV6-1 with TRBJ1-1; D is ambiguous. From germline, CDR1 is MNHNS and CDR2 SASEGT. The CDR3 sequence is 14 residues long. Trimming stripped 7 bases from V and 4 bases from J, with 16 bases between. In DNA, the CDR3 is TGTGCCAGCATCCCTGAATGGGTTGGCACTGAAGCTTTCTTT. It codes for CASIPEWVGTEAFF.

This clonotype was detected ten times or more. The chain has TRBV11-3 and TRBJ2-7, with TRBD1 matching over 11 bases. J gave up 2 bases and V 5 bases, and 5 bases lay outside the gene matches. This CDR3 spans 15 amino acids. Looked up from germline, CDR1 is SGHNT and CDR2 is YENEEA. In nucleotides, the CDR3 is TGTGCCAGCAGCATCTTGGGACAGGGGGCCTACGAGCAGTACTTC. Translating it yields CASSILGQGAYEQYF.

This chain joins TRBV20-1 and TRBJ2-1; D might be TRBD2 (6 bases). V lost 0 bases and J 3 bases, leaving 9 bases between the germline ends. This CDR3 contains 14 residues. Germline V gives CDR1 DFQATT, CDR2 SNEGSKA (reference sequence). The CDR3 DNA is TGCAGTGCTAGAGATTTGCGGGACTACAATGAGCAGTTCTTC. Translated: CSARDLRDYNEQFF.

This clonotype was recorded at least ten times. The chain combines TRBV7-2 with TRBJ2-3; TRBD2 is a possible D gene (5 bases). Trimming stripped 0 bases from V and 4 bases from J, with 5 bases between. There are 13 residues in the CDR3. The germline gives CDR1 SGHTA, CDR2 FQGNSA. As DNA, the CDR3 is TGTGCCAGCAGCTTAGCGGGAGCAGATACGCAGTATTTT. This translates into CASSLAGADTQYF.

This clonotype was observed a few times. The J gene is TRBJ2-5, the V gene TRBV25-1, with D maybe TRBD2 (5 bases). Trimming cost V 3 bases and J 4 bases, with 15 bases left between them. The germline gives CDR1 MGHDK, CDR2 SYGVNS. The CDR3 runs to 15 residues. The DNA for the CDR3 is TGTGCCAGCAGTGACCCTACGGACTTTACAGAGACCCAGTACTTC. It codes for CASSDPTDFTETQYF.

This clonotype was picked up one time. The rearrangement joins TRBV27 to TRBJ2-3; 14 nucleotides line up with TRBD2. Trimming took 5 bases from V and 4 from J; bases not matched to a gene: 11. The CDR3 is 18 amino acids. Germline CDR1 MNHEY, CDR2 SMNVEV (reference sequence). The CDR3 coding sequence is TGTGCCAGCAGTCCCGGGACTAGCGGGGGAGCTATCTCAGATACGCAGTATTTT. It is translated as CASSPGTSGGAISDTQYF.

In this sample, this clonotype turned up many times. CDR3 coding DNA: TGCGCCAGCAGCCATCCTGACAGGGCCGGCTATGGCTACACCTTC. It is translated as CASSHPDRAGYGYTF. The V and J genes are TRBV4-3 and TRBJ1-2; 7 bases agree with TRBD1. The trim removed 3 bases at V and 4 bases at J, leaving 8 bases unmatched. This CDR3 contains 15 residues. Germline V gene sequence: CDR1 LGHNA, CDR2 YSLEER.

The table lists this clonotype with many counts. The V gene is TRBV20-1, the J gene TRBJ1-1; no clear D gene. In germline, CDR1 is DFQATT, CDR2 SNEGSKA (reference sequence). This CDR3 is 15 amino acids long. V dropped 5 bases and J dropped 5 bases, with 21 bases sitting between them. The CDR3 protein is CSAWPRTGAWTEAFF. CDR3 DNA: TGCAGTGCTTGGCCCCGGACGGGTGCTTGGACTGAAGCTTTCTTT.

This clonotype showed up many times. The chain has TRBV5-1 and TRBJ2-1, with D unclear. The CDR3 loop spans 15 amino acids. The V gene lost 1 base and the J gene lost 1 base, with 9 bases spanning the gap. CDR1 SGHRS and CDR2 YFSETQ come from the germline V gene. The CDR3 bases are TGCGCCAGCAGCTTGTCCCTGCAATCCTACAATGAGCAGTTCTTC. Protein: CASSLSLQSYNEQFF.

The chain combines TRBV4-1 with TRBJ2-7; D is perhaps TRBD1 (6 bases). CDR3 size: 19 residues. V was trimmed by 1 base and J by 2 bases, leaving 24 bases between them. Germline V gene lookup returns CDR1 MGHRA and CDR2 YSYEKL. The CDR3 region is CASSQAPIATGRTTYEQYF. CDR3 in DNA: TGCGCCAGCAGCCAAGCTCCAATCGCGACAGGAAGGACCACCTACGAGCAGTACTTC.